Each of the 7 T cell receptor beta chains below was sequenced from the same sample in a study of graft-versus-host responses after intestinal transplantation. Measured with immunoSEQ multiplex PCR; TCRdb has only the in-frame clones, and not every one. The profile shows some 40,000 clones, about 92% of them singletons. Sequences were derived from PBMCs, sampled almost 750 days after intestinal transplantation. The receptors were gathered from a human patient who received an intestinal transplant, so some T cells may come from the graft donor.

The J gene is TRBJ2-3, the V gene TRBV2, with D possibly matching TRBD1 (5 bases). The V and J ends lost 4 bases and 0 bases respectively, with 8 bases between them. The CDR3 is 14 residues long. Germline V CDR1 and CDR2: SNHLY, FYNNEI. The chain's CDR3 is CASSGTSSTDTQYF. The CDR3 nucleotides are TGTGCCAGCAGTGGGACATCTAGCACAGATACGCAGTATTTT.

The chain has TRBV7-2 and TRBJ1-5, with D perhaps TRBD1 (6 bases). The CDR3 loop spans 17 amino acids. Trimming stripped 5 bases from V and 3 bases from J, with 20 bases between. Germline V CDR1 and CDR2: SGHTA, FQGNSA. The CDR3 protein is CASSEWGGSRNNQPQHF. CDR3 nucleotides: TGTGCCAGCAGCGAGTGGGGGGGCAGCAGAAACAATCAGCCCCAGCATTTT.

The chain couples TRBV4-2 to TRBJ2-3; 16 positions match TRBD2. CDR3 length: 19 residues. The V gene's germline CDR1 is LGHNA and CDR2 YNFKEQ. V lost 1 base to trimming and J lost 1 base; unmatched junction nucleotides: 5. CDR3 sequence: CASSQVGTSGGARTDTQYF. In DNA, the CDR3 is TGTGCCAGCAGCCAAGTCGGGACTAGCGGGGGGGCCCGCACAGATACGCAGTATTTT.

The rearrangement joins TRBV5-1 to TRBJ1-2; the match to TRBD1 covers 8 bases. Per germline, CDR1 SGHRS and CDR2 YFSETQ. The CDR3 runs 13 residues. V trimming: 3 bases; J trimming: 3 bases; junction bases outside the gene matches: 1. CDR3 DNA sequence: TGCGCCAGCAGCTCGACAGGGGACTATGGCTACACCTTC. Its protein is CASSSTGDYGYTF.

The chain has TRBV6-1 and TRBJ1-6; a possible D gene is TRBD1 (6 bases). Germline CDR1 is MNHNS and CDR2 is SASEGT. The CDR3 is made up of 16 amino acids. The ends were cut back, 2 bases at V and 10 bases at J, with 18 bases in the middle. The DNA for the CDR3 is TGTGCCAGCAGTGAAAGGTTTGACAGGTCGCACTCACCCCTCCACTTT. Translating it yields CASSERFDRSHSPLHF.

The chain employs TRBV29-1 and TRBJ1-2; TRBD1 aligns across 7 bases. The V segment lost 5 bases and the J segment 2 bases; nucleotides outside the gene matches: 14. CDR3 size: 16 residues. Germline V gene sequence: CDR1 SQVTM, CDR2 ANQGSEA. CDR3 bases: TGCAGCGTTTTCTGGTCCGGCAGGGGGACAAACTATGGCTACACCTTC. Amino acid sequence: CSVFWSGRGTNYGYTF.

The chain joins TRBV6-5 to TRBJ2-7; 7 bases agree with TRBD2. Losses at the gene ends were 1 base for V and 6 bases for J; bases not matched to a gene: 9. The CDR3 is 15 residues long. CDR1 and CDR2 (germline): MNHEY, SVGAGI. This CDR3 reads CASSYLAVGRREQYF. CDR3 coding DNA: TGTGCCAGCAGTTACTTGGCGGTCGGGAGGCGCGAGCAGTACTTC.